This TCR beta chain was profiled in a study of identical twins. Germline V CDR1 and CDR2: DFQATT, SNEGSKA (reference sequence). The V gene end was trimmed by 5 bases and the J gene end by 3 bases; junction bases not matched to a gene: 18. There are 17 residues in the CDR3. It was template switching that added a universal primer site, and there were unique molecular identifiers on the cDNA. TCRdb re-derived calls from the 5' RACE reads in MiXCR, one entry per CDR3 protein. The table has hundreds of thousands of distinct CDR3 sequences, around 5.7% seen once. Sequences were obtained from naive T cells sorted from blood. This receptor was identified in a man aged 18 to 29 in good health. This rearrangement joins TRBV20-1 to TRBJ1-1; TRBD1 agrees at 7 bases. The CDR3 DNA sequence: TGCAGTGCTCGGGTCCCAGGGGGGACCTCCATGGACACTGAAGCTTTCTTT. It yields the protein CSARVPGGTSMDTEAFF.